Described below is a single T cell receptor (beta chain) sequence and its context. The antigen remains undetermined. The data derive from a study of T cell repertoires in cytomegalovirus infection. Study-wide context: Matching HLA type and CMV infection were both indicated by public TCR beta signatures.

This CDR3 spans 12 amino acids. Germline CDR1 and CDR2: MGHRA and YSYEKL. V shed 3 bases and J shed 10 bases, with 7 bases lying between them. TCRdb called the reads again in MiXCR, with one record for every CDR3 protein. The table lists 700,000 to 900,000 distinct CDR3 sequences, approximately 32% of them singletons. Overall study findings and caveats: Cumulative frequency of public TCR beta families picked out carriers of CMV plus the relevant HLA.

The receptor was derived from a human donor in good health (CMV status not recorded). Some clones in this sample may be carry-over from other donors' samples. The chain has TRBV4-1 and TRBJ1-6; unclear D gene. The sequencing here drew on cultured CD8+ T cells from PBMCs, taken from culture after CMV antigen stimulation. The CDR3 DNA follows: TGCGCCAGCAGCCAGAACGGCTCACCCCTCCACTTT. It codes for CASSQNGSPLHF.